This entry lists 18 T cell receptor beta chains sequenced from one sample in a study of response to subunit inactivated influenza vaccine. TCRdb passed the RT-PCR reads through MiXCR, listing each CDR3 protein once. Altogether approximately 520,000 distinct CDR3 sequences are present, approximately 15% being singletons, with the ten largest covering roughly 3%. Specimen: CD4+ T cells sorted from PBMCs, collected around 25 months after vaccination. Every receptor here comes from a man aged 50 to 75 who received an inactivated influenza vaccine.

This clonotype appeared a few times. The rearrangement uses TRBV15 and TRBJ2-7; D gene unclear. There are 12 residues in the CDR3. From germline, CDR1 is LNHNV and CDR2 YYDKDF (reference sequence). V was cut by 1 base and J by 5 bases, with 6 bases left in between. The CDR3 nucleotides read TGTGCCACCAGCAGAGGATACGACGAGCAGTACTTC. It specifies CATSRGYDEQYF.

The V and J genes are TRBV6-6 and TRBJ2-1; D is possibly TRBD2 (6 bases). The CDR3 consists of 13 residues. V was cut by 5 bases and J by 5 bases, with 10 bases left in between. The germline gives CDR1 MNHNY, CDR2 SVGAGI (reference sequence). The CDR3 loop is CASSRTGDNEQFF. The CDR3 DNA sequence: TGTGCCAGCAGTCGGACGGGGGACAATGAGCAGTTCTTC.

This clonotype has only a few counts. This chain links TRBV28 with TRBJ1-3; D remains unclear. V lost 7 bases to trimming and J lost 5 bases, with 18 bases between them. CDR3 length: 15 residues. Per the germline V gene, CDR1 is MDHEN and CDR2 is SYDVKM. The CDR3 bases are TGTGCCAGCATCGATGGGGTCTGGGTACGAAACACCATATATTTT. Translation gives CASIDGVWVRNTIYF.

The V gene is TRBV30, the J gene TRBJ2-3; D not certain. The CDR3 spans 13 residues. Trimming removed 0 bases from V and 5 bases from J, with 9 bases in between. CDR1 and CDR2 (germline): GTSNPN, SVGIG (reference sequence). The CDR3 nucleotides read TGTGCCTGGAGTGTACAAGCCAGAGATACGCAGTATTTT. Translating gives CAWSVQARDTQYF.

The V gene is TRBV20-1, the J gene TRBJ2-2; D uncertain. This CDR3 is 11 amino acids long. V lost 8 bases and J lost 6, with 10 bases in between. Looked up from germline, CDR1 is DFQATT and CDR2 is SNEGSKA (reference sequence). The CDR3 DNA follows: TGCAGTACGTCACGGGCCGGGGAGCTGTTTTTT. Amino acids: CSTSRAGELFF.

The chain couples TRBV3-1 to TRBJ1-5, with a weak D call TRBD1 (5 bases). Trimming took off 3 bases at V and 4 bases at J, with 16 bases between the two ends. From germline, CDR1 is LGHDT and CDR2 YNNKEL (reference sequence). CDR3 length equals 16 residues. CDR3 region: CASSQVPGLGNQPQHF. CDR3 sequence (DNA): TGTGCCAGCAGCCAGGTACCGGGACTGGGGAATCAGCCCCAGCATTTT.

V is TRBV20-1 and J is TRBJ1-4, with a possible D match to TRBD1 (6 bases). Trimming shortened V by 3 bases and J by 5 bases, and 16 bases separated the two germline ends. This CDR3 contains 15 residues. Germline V gene data show CDR1 as DFQATT and CDR2 as SNEGSKA (reference sequence). CDR3 DNA: TGCAGTGCTAGCACCAGGACAGCTCTCAATGAAAAACTGTTTTTT. Encoded protein: CSASTRTALNEKLFF.

This clonotype was counted only a few times. The chain joins TRBV29-1 to TRBJ2-3; possibly TRBD2 for D (7 bases). The CDR3 length is 15 residues. Trimming cost V 4 bases and J 3 bases, with 17 bases left between them. Germline assignment: CDR1 SQVTM and CDR2 ANQGSEA. The CDR3 is CSVVIGRGGTDTQYF. DNA for the CDR3: TGCAGCGTTGTGATCGGCAGGGGAGGGACAGATACGCAGTATTTT.

The chain uses TRBV12-3 or TRBV12-4 and TRBJ1-6; 7 nucleotides align to TRBD1. J lost 7 bases, V lost 5 bases, and 5 bases had no gene match. The CDR3 loop spans 14 amino acids. The CDR3 nucleotides read TGTGCCAGCAGTGGGACAGCACTAAATTCACCCCTCCACTTT. Its protein is CASSGTALNSPLHF.

This chain joins TRBV9 and TRBJ1-1; TRBD1 matches at 7 bases. The CDR3 is made up of 15 amino acids. From germline, CDR1 is SGDLS and CDR2 YYNGEE. V gave up 0 bases and J gave up 7 bases; unmatched junction bases: 9. The CDR3 sequence: CASSVATGQDSEAFF. DNA for the CDR3: TGTGCCAGCAGCGTAGCTACCGGACAGGATAGTGAAGCTTTCTTT.

The chain is built from TRBV4-1 and TRBJ2-1; maybe TRBD2 (5 bases). Germline CDR1 MGHRA, CDR2 YSYEKL. V was clipped by 0 bases and J by 10 bases, with 16 bases between them. The CDR3 covers 15 residues. The CDR3 DNA reads TGCGCCAGCAGCCAAGATAGCCGGCTGGGGAGCGAGCAGTTCTTC. Translation gives CASSQDSRLGSEQFF.

This clonotype was observed many times. The chain links TRBV7-2 to TRBJ2-2; no clear D. CDR3 length: 14 amino acids. The germline V gene has CDR1 SGHTA and CDR2 FQGNSA. Trimming took off 4 bases at V and 0 bases at J, with 6 bases between the two ends. CDR3 in amino acids: CASSSLPNTGELFF. The CDR3 DNA reads as TGTGCCAGCAGCTCCCTCCCGAACACCGGGGAGCTGTTTTTT.

A few counts support this clonotype. The genes are TRBV27 and TRBJ2-7, with 9 nucleotides matching TRBD1. The CDR3 is 14 residues long. Germline CDR1 is MNHEY and CDR2 is SMNVEV (reference sequence). V lost 4 bases, J lost 6 bases, and 7 bases stayed unmatched. The CDR3 reads CASSSGTGSGEQYF. DNA for the CDR3: TGTGCCAGCAGTTCCGGGACAGGGTCTGGCGAGCAGTACTTC.

The rearrangement uses TRBV6-2 or TRBV6-3 and TRBJ2-1, with 8 bases lining up with TRBD2. Germline CDR1 is MNHEY and CDR2 is SVGEGT. V was pared by 6 bases and J by 9 bases, with 7 bases of the junction left unmatched. This CDR3 has 13 residues. CDR3 amino acids: CASRTAGAGEQFF. The CDR3 DNA sequence: TGTGCCAGCAGGACAGCGGGAGCGGGTGAGCAGTTCTTC.

This chain links TRBV30 with TRBJ1-3; no firm D call. Trimming cost V 1 base and J 1 base, with 8 bases left between them. Germline assignment: CDR1 GTSNPN and CDR2 SVGIG (reference sequence). This CDR3 is 14 amino acids long. The CDR3 is CAWSERTSGNTIYF. CDR3 DNA sequence: TGTGCCTGGAGTGAACGGACGTCTGGAAACACCATATATTTT.

The J gene is TRBJ2-3, the V gene TRBV7-9, with TRBD1 identical over 7 bases. The germline CDR1 and CDR2 sequences are SEHNR and FQNEAQ (reference sequence). V shed 3 bases, J shed 5 bases, and the junction held 8 bases outside the gene matches. The CDR3 contains 15 residues. The CDR3: CASSFTQGFGDTQYF. In DNA form, the CDR3 reads TGTGCCAGCAGCTTTACACAGGGGTTCGGAGATACGCAGTATTTT.

V and J are TRBV28 and TRBJ2-5, with TRBD1 matching 7 bases. V lost 6 bases, J lost 0 bases, and 7 bases stayed unmatched. The CDR3 runs to 15 residues. Per germline, CDR1 MDHEN and CDR2 SYDVKM. For the CDR3, the DNA is TGTGCCAGCAGACGAGGACAGGTGTACCAAGAGACCCAGTACTTC. It is translated as CASRRGQVYQETQYF.

V gene TRBV20-1 combines with J gene TRBJ2-5; D ambiguous. The CDR3 has 14 residues. Deletions cut 1 base from V and 5 bases from J, with 14 bases between. Germline assignment: CDR1 DFQATT and CDR2 SNEGSKA (reference sequence). The CDR3: CSARVQLFDETQYF. The CDR3, as DNA: TGCAGTGCTAGAGTACAGCTATTTGACGAGACCCAGTACTTC.